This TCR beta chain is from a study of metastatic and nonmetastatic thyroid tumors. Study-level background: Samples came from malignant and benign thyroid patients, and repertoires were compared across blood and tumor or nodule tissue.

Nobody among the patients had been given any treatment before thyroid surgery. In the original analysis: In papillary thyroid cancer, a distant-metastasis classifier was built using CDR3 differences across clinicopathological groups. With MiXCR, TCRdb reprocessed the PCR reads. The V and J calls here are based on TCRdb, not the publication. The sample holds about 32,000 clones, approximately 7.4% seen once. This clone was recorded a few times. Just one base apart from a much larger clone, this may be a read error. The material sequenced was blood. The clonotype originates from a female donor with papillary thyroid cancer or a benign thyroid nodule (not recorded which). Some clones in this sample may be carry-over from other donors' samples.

The CDR3 sequence: CASSLFPGGGQGTQYF. In nucleotides, the CDR3 is TGTGCCAGCAGTTTATTTCCGGGGGGGGGGCAAGGGACCCAGTACTTC. The rearrangement uses TRBV28 and TRBJ2-5, with TRBD2 identical over 8 bases. This CDR3 contains 16 residues. CDR1 MDHEN and CDR2 SYDVKM come from the germline V gene.